One and the same sample provided the 27 T cell receptor beta chains below, sequenced in a study of blood T cell repertoires in COVID-19. Some clones are missing from TCRdb's copy, which holds only in-frame ones; the method was immunoSEQ multiplex PCR. The table records about 150,000 clones, under 90% of them present only once. The sequencing sample was made of peripheral blood. Every receptor here comes from a human donor in a cohort sampled during active COVID-19.

This CDR3 reads CASSTSPNTGELFF. The CDR3 nucleotides read TGTGCCAGCAGTACTTCCCCGAACACCGGGGAGCTGTTTTTT. V is TRBV27 and J is TRBJ2-2; D remains unclear. This CDR3 is built from 14 residues. Trimming stripped 5 bases from V and 0 bases from J, with 7 bases between. The germline V gene encodes CDR1 MNHEY and CDR2 SMNVEV (reference sequence).

The chain uses TRBV12-5 and TRBJ2-1; 10 bases are a match to TRBD2. Germline values: CDR1 LGHNT, CDR2 FRNRAP. Losses at the gene ends were 3 bases for V and 6 bases for J; bases not matched to a gene: 5. The CDR3 is 15 amino acids. The CDR3 nucleotides are TGTGCTAGTGGTTTAGGACTAGCGGTTAGCAATGAGCAGTTCTTC. It translates to CASGLGLAVSNEQFF. Combining the CDR3 with reference TRBV12-5 and TRBJ2-1 gives the whole variable domain DARVTQTPRHKVTEMGQEVTMRCQPILGHNTVFWYRQTMMQGLELLAYFRNRAPLDDSGMPKDRFSAEMPDATLATLKIQPSEPRDSAVYFCASGLGLAVSNEQFFGPGTRLTVL.

The chain is built from TRBV7-2 and TRBJ2-7; TRBD1 agrees at 8 bases. Trimming took 4 bases from V and 5 from J; bases not matched to a gene: 10. The germline gives CDR1 SGHTA, CDR2 FQGNSA. This CDR3 has 15 amino acids. As DNA, the CDR3 is TGTGCCAGCAGCTACTCCAGGACGGGACAGGACGAGCAGTACTTC. It codes for CASSYSRTGQDEQYF. The full variable domain, in which reference TRBV7-2 and TRBJ2-7 provide the parts outside the CDR3, is GAGVSQSPSNKVTEKGKDVELRCDPISGHTALYWYRQSLGQGLEFLIYFQGNSAPDKSGLPSDRFSAERTGGSVSTLTIQRTQQEDSAVYLCASSYSRTGQDEQYFGPGTRLTVT.

V usage is TRBV18 and J usage is TRBJ2-1, with D possibly TRBD1 on 6 matching bases. The CDR3 sequence is 15 residues long. Between the trimmed V and J ends, which lost 3 bases and 7 bases, there was a span of 16 bases. Per the germline V gene, CDR1 is KGHSH and CDR2 is LQKENI. The CDR3 loop is CASSPKMDSVNEQFF. The CDR3 bases are TGTGCCAGCTCACCGAAAATGGACAGCGTTAATGAGCAGTTCTTC.

The chain carries TRBV5-5 and TRBJ2-5; weak D call: TRBD1 (5 bases). This CDR3 has 14 residues. Deletions cut 0 bases from V and 4 bases from J, with 10 bases between. Germline-derived CDR1 and CDR2 are SGHKS and YYEKEE (reference sequence). The CDR3 region is CASSLGQGRETQYF. The CDR3 DNA follows: TGTGCCAGCAGCTTGGGGCAGGGCCGAGAGACCCAGTACTTC. The complete variable domain, with remaining parts taken from reference TRBV5-5 and TRBJ2-5, reads DAGVTQSPTHLIKTRGQQVTLRCSPISGHKSVSWYQQVLGQGPQFIFQYYEKEERGRGNFPDRFSARQFPNYSSELNVNALLLGDSALYLCASSLGQGRETQYFGPGTRLLVL.

This clone was found once. The CDR3 sequence: CASSPGTGSEAFF. The CDR3, as DNA: TGCGCCAGCAGCCCTGGGACAGGGAGTGAAGCTTTCTTT. The genes are TRBV5-1 and TRBJ1-1; 9 nucleotides agree with TRBD1. The germline V gene has CDR1 SGHRS and CDR2 YFSETQ. The CDR3 totals 13 residues. Trimming at V came to 4 bases and at J to 7 bases, leaving 5 bases not matched to a gene. Filled out from reference TRBV5-1 and TRBJ1-1, the complete variable domain reads KAGVTQTPRYLIKTRGQQVTLSCSPISGHRSVSWYQQTPGQGLQFLFEYFSETQRNKGNFPGRFSGRQFSNSRSEMNVSTLELGDSALYLCASSPGTGSEAFFGQGTRLTVV.

This chain links TRBV4-2 with TRBJ1-4, with 9 bases identical to TRBD1. Per the germline V gene, CDR1 is LGHNA and CDR2 is YNFKEQ. CDR3 size: 15 residues. V gave up 2 bases and J gave up 6 bases; unmatched junction bases: 4. The CDR3: CASSQNTGGDEKLFF. CDR3 nucleotides: TGTGCCAGCAGCCAAAACACAGGGGGCGATGAAAAACTGTTTTTT.

The CDR3 sequence: CASSRTSGSYNEQFF. The CDR3 bases are TGCGCCAGCAGCCGGACTAGCGGAAGCTACAATGAGCAGTTCTTC. This rearrangement joins TRBV5-1 to TRBJ2-1; the match to TRBD2 covers 10 bases. Per germline, CDR1 SGHRS and CDR2 YFSETQ. V was clipped by 4 bases and J by 3 bases; unmatched bases: 4. This CDR3 has 15 amino acids.

The V and J genes are TRBV5-1 and TRBJ2-1; D may be TRBD2 (6 bases). Germline V gene lookup returns CDR1 SGHRS and CDR2 YFSETQ. The CDR3 loop spans 12 amino acids. V was pared by 2 bases and J by 10 bases, with 10 bases between. As DNA, the CDR3 is TGCGCCAGCAGCTTAGACGCGGGAGAGCAGTTCTTC. It specifies CASSLDAGEQFF.

The rearrangement links TRBV6-5 to TRBJ2-1, with D perhaps TRBD1 (5 bases). V was pared by 0 bases and J by 7 bases, with 13 bases between. This CDR3 is 15 amino acids long. CDR1 and CDR2 (germline): MNHEY, SVGAGI. This CDR3 reads CASSYSWGRQNEQFF. As DNA, the CDR3 is TGTGCCAGCAGTTACTCGTGGGGCAGGCAAAATGAGCAGTTCTTC.

The rearrangement joins TRBV6-5 to TRBJ2-5, with TRBD1 matching over 7 bases. Germline V gives CDR1 MNHEY, CDR2 SVGAGI. Losses at the gene ends were 6 bases for V and 3 bases for J; bases not matched to a gene: 1. The CDR3 is made up of 12 amino acids. The CDR3 DNA is TGTGCCAGCAGCCAGGGGGAAGAGACCCAGTACTTC. It yields the protein CASSQGEETQYF.

The genes are TRBV5-4 and TRBJ2-1; D is undetermined. Per the germline V gene, CDR1 is SGHNT and CDR2 is YYREEE (reference sequence). The CDR3 runs 15 residues. With 5 bases removed from V and 2 bases from J, the gap between germline ends came to 14 bases. The CDR3 sequence: CASSPQSGPYNEQFF. The CDR3 region has the DNA TGTGCCAGCAGTCCACAAAGTGGCCCCTACAATGAGCAGTTCTTC.

CDR3 coding DNA: TGCGCCAGCAGCCCCGGGGCCTCTGGACAGGGTAATCAGCCCCAGCATTTT. Amino acids: CASSPGASGQGNQPQHF. The J gene is TRBJ1-5, the V gene TRBV5-1; the match to TRBD1 covers 8 bases. CDR1 is SGHRS and CDR2 is YFSETQ in the germline V gene. V lost 4 bases to trimming and J lost 4 bases; unmatched junction nucleotides: 13. The CDR3 runs 17 residues.

The rearrangement joins TRBV7-7 to TRBJ2-5, with D possibly matching TRBD2 (6 bases). Trimming stripped 3 bases from V and 4 bases from J, with 15 bases between. Germline lookup yields CDR1 SSHAT and CDR2 FNYEAQ (reference sequence). The CDR3 covers 15 residues. CDR3 in amino acids: CASSLSRERAETQYF. Written as DNA, the CDR3 is TGTGCCAGCAGCTTGAGTCGGGAGCGGGCAGAGACCCAGTACTTC.

This chain links TRBV18 with TRBJ2-1; D unclear. The CDR3 totals 12 residues. Germline V gene lookup returns CDR1 KGHSH and CDR2 LQKENI. The germline V and J ends were trimmed by 3 bases and 7 bases, with 7 bases remaining between them. CDR3 in DNA: TGTGCCAGCTCACCCCCAACAAATGAGCAGTTCTTC. This gives the protein CASSPPTNEQFF. The full variable domain, its missing parts supplied by reference TRBV18 and TRBJ2-1, is NAGVMQNPRHLVRRRGQEARLRCSPMKGHSHVYWYRQLPEEGLKFMVYLQKENIIDESGMPKERFSAEFPKEGPSILRIQQVVRGDSAAYFCASSPPTNEQFFGPGTRLTVL.

V gene TRBV21-1 combines with J gene TRBJ1-1. TRBV21-1 is a pseudogene. The CDR3 consists of 14 residues. CDR3 residues: CASSKRRGRTEAFF. DNA of the CDR3: TGTGCCAGCAGCAAAAGGAGGGGACGCACTGAAGCTTTCTTT.

This clone showed up just once. The chain recombines TRBV11-2 with TRBJ2-5, with D possibly TRBD2 on 5 matching bases. The CDR3 contains 13 residues. CDR1 is SGHAT, CDR2 FQNNGV, per germline. V was trimmed by 5 bases and J by 3 bases, leaving 10 bases between them. DNA of the CDR3: TGTGCCAGCAGCCCGACACTAGAAGAGACCCAGTACTTC. Protein: CASSPTLEETQYF.

The V call is TRBV12-3 or TRBV12-4, the J call TRBJ2-1, with D possibly matching TRBD2 (5 bases). V was clipped by 6 bases and J by 8 bases, with 14 bases between them. CDR3 length equals 13 residues. The CDR3 DNA reads as TGTGCCAGCAGATGGTTGGGTAGCGATGAGCAGTTCTTC. Translation: CASRWLGSDEQFF.

There are a few counts of this clone. The chain links TRBV29-1 to TRBJ1-1, with 7 bases aligning to TRBD1. With V trimmed by 4 bases and J by 7 bases, 12 bases remained unmatched. The CDR3 runs to 14 residues. Germline assignment: CDR1 SQVTM and CDR2 ANQGSEA. CDR3 loop: CSVGRMDRPVEAFF. The DNA of the CDR3 is TGCAGCGTTGGTCGAATGGACAGGCCCGTTGAAGCTTTCTTT.

The V call is TRBV6-5, the J call TRBJ1-1; D call uncertain. CDR1 is MNHEY and CDR2 is SVGAGI in the germline V gene. V was pared by 0 bases and J by 6 bases, with 8 bases between. This CDR3 spans 13 amino acids. The CDR3 region is CASSYSRRSEAFF. In DNA, the CDR3 is TGTGCCAGCAGTTACTCTAGGCGGTCTGAAGCTTTCTTT.

The chain couples TRBV12-3 or TRBV12-4 to TRBJ1-2; D unclear. V was pared by 6 bases and J by 6 bases, with 14 bases between. The CDR3 has 13 amino acids. The CDR3 is CASRTDIGDGYTF. Here the CDR3 DNA reads TGTGCCAGCAGGACCGACATAGGCGATGGCTACACCTTC.

The chain couples TRBV6-5 to TRBJ1-4; the D gene is possibly TRBD1 (5 bases). The germline V and J ends were trimmed by 8 bases and 8 bases, with 21 bases remaining between them. From germline, CDR1 is MNHEY and CDR2 SVGAGI. The CDR3 runs 15 residues. The CDR3 region is CASRSREGSGEKLFF. DNA for the CDR3: TGTGCCAGCCGAAGCCGGGAGGGGTCTGGGGAAAAACTGTTTTTT.

The rearrangement links TRBV6-5 to TRBJ2-1; tentatively, D is TRBD2 (5 bases). The CDR3 is 13 residues long. The germline CDR1 and CDR2 sequences are MNHEY and SVGAGI. Trimming pared 7 bases from V and 4 bases from J, leaving 11 bases between. The CDR3: CASKRAVYNEQFF. The CDR3, as DNA: TGTGCCAGCAAGCGAGCGGTGTACAATGAGCAGTTCTTC.

The sample holds a few counts of this clone. The J gene is TRBJ2-2, the V gene TRBV5-6, with D unclear. Per germline, CDR1 SGHDT and CDR2 YYEEEE. V lost 4 bases and J lost 1, with 17 bases in between. This CDR3 is 17 amino acids long. The CDR3 coding sequence is TGTGCCAGCAGCCCTGGTCTATCTTTGAAGAACACCGGGGAGCTGTTTTTT. Encoded protein: CASSPGLSLKNTGELFF.

V gene TRBV24-1 combines with J gene TRBJ2-6, with D tentatively TRBD2 (5 bases). The V and J ends lost 5 bases and 3 bases respectively, with 22 bases between them. In germline, CDR1 is KGHDR, CDR2 SFDVKD. This CDR3 comprises 19 residues. In DNA form, the CDR3 reads TGTGCCACCAGTGGGCAGAAGGACCGCGCCGCGGGTGGGGCCAACGTCCTGACTTTC. Protein sequence: CATSGQKDRAAGGANVLTF.

The chain links TRBV7-9 to TRBJ2-7, with TRBD1 as a possible D gene (5 bases). This CDR3 is built from 14 residues. Between the trimmed V and J ends, which lost 2 bases and 6 bases, there was a span of 14 bases. Germline CDR1 and CDR2: SEHNR and FQNEAQ (reference sequence). The CDR3 sequence: CASSLKGSIGEQYF. For the CDR3, the DNA is TGTGCCAGCAGCTTAAAGGGGTCTATAGGCGAGCAGTACTTC.

This chain links TRBV5-8 with TRBJ2-7, with 8 bases lining up with TRBD1. This CDR3 spans 14 amino acids. CDR1 and CDR2 (germline): SGHTS, YDEGEE. Trimming took 0 bases from V and 6 from J; bases not matched to a gene: 5. CDR3 nucleotide sequence: TGTGCCAGCAGCTTGGGACAGGGGTTTGCCGAGCAGTACTTC. Translating gives CASSLGQGFAEQYF.